This T cell receptor beta chain was sequenced in a study of blood T cell repertoires in COVID-19. Study-level information: The United States, Italy and Spain supplied acute and convalescent COVID-19 samples. T cells, B-cell-depleted T cells, or PBMCs supplied cDNA or gDNA.

In the original workflow: Nucleated cell number was recorded as an estimate derived from reference gene primer amplification. Here immunoSEQ multiplex PCR was the method, and the copy in TCRdb shows in-frame clones only, minus some. V, J and clone size were drawn from that table, and D and trimming were deduced from the DNA. The table shows 40,000 to 45,000 clones, with around 90% occurring only once. The CDR3 consists of 13 residues. Trimming left V 4 bases short and J 4 bases short, with 6 bases between. CDR1 and CDR2 from the germline V gene are SGDLS and YYNGEE. This clone has just one count. This TCR derives from a man between 45 and 60 years old with active COVID-19. The rearrangement joins TRBV9 to TRBJ2-6, with D hard to call. The sample was peripheral blood. DNA for the CDR3: TGTGCCAGCAGCATCTCCGGGGCCAACGTCCTGACTTTC. This encodes CASSISGANVLTF.